What follows describes a single T cell receptor beta chain. This clone appeared a few times. What this receptor recognizes is not known. Base qualities are not recorded, but no much larger clone differs from it by a single base. The source of the sample is a study of blood T cell repertoires in COVID-19 (TCRdb year 2020). Regarding the research as a whole: The collaborator samples originated in the United States, Italy and Spain and spanned the acute and convalescent phases of COVID-19. The prospective study material was composed of cDNA or gDNA derived from T cells, B-cell-depleted T cells, or PBMCs. The dataset comprised deeply sampled blood TCRbeta repertoires from subjects exposed to, actively infected with, or recovered from COVID-19. The repertoires were made available in a free public database intended to serve as a resource for research on the immune response to SARS-CoV-2. The samples were drawn from the first 160 participants of the ongoing ImmuneRACE study and from about 1,200 subjects provided by 6 global collaborators. Sample metadata almost always included a de-identified subject ID, COVID-19 status, age in years and sex. Where available, HLA class I and class II types were taken from metadata supplied by the sample provider and were not determined by assay-based typing.

TCRbeta CDR3 regions were amplified from genomic DNA using the immunoSEQ Assay, a bias-controlled multiplex PCR. The study's own analysis went as follows. Within the assay, amplification of reference gene primers was used to estimate how many nucleated cells each sample contained. Sequence reads were collapsed and filtered to measure the absolute abundance of every unique TCRbeta CDR3 rearrangement. For each sample, productive Simpson clonality was calculated as the square root of Simpson's diversity index over productive rearrangements. The table was pulled from immuneACCESS by TCRdb, which kept in-frame rearrangements only. Such tables lose some clones; where checked, under half of the loss comes from unresolved V genes, and the rest has no known cause. That table furnishes V, J and clone size, whereas the DNA furnished D and trimming. This sample lists 99,000 or so clones; about 90% were detected once. The ten largest account for around 1.9% of the sample.

From cysteine to phenylalanine, the CDR3 is 14 amino acids long. Just the 42-base CDR3 DNA is kept, in frame starting at base 1. Here V drops 0 bases and J drops 4 bases, and the junction holds 3 bases not matched to any gene. Reading the germline V gene gives CDR1 SGHRS and CDR2 YFSETQ. At one collaborating source in Seattle, patients were enrolled during active infection and were followed longitudinally through the course of disease. Whole blood was collected in K2EDTA tubes by collaborating institutions according to the institutions' own protocols. For TCRbeta analysis, collaborators shipped samples in one of three forms: frozen whole blood, isolated PBMCs, or DNA extracted from either of those sample types. General findings and caveats noted by the study authors: The quantity of clinical and demographic metadata differed by source and by participant and was supplied without curation.

The origin of this receptor is a man in his forties or fifties with COVID-19, enrolled during active disease. The sequence joins TRBV5-1 to TRBJ1-1; a stretch of 7 junction bases matches TRBD1. The sample taken for sequencing was peripheral blood. The CDR3 sequence is CASSLVPGGTEAFF. The nucleotide sequence is given as TGCGCCAGCAGCTTGGTCCCAGGGGGCACTGAAGCTTTCTTT. Extended through the reference TRBV5-1 and TRBJ1-1 proteins, this CDR3 yields the full variable domain: KAGVTQTPRYLIKTRGQQVTLSCSPISGHRSVSWYQQTPGQGLQFLFEYFSETQRNKGNFPGRFSGRQFSNSRSEMNVSTLELGDSALYLCASSLVPGGTEAFFGQGTRLTVV.